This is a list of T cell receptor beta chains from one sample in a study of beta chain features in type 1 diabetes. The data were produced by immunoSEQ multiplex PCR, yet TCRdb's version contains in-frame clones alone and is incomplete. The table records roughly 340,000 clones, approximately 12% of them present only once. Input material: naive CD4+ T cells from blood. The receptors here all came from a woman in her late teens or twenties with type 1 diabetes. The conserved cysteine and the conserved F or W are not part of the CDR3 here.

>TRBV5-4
ASSLGSQDRASRYT
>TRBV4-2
ASSQDWDRGQETQY
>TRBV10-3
AIRLQGDRELF
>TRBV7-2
ASSPGGSTDTQY
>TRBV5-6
ASSRYSGKNIQY
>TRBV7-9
ASSWAAGNYGYT
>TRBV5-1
ASSGTGTVYEQY
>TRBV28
ASSIGGRGYGYT
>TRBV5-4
ASSLGGQLTDTQY
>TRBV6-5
ASSQSGSNQPQH
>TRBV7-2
ASSRRWLAGDNEQF
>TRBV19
ASSPGSETQY
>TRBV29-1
SVLLAGGATQY
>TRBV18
ASSPDGLYGYT
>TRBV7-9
SPFWGGDGSNEQF